A single sample gave rise to the 13 T cell receptor beta chains below, sequenced in a study of shared clonotypes between healthy human individuals. Libraries were prepared by immunoSEQ multiplex PCR; TCRdb keeps only in-frame clonotypes and omits some of them. The data show more than 850,000 clones, about four fifths seen once. Sample: memory CD4+ T cells from PBMCs. Specified subset: CD45RA-negative fraction. The source is a man between 18 and 29 years old in good health. Some clones in this sample may be carry-over from other donors' samples.

The rearrangement links TRBV5-1 to TRBJ2-7, with TRBD2 matching over 14 bases. CDR1 and CDR2 (germline): SGHRS, YFSETQ. The CDR3 is made up of 16 amino acids. Trimming removed 0 bases from V and 3 bases from J; junction bases left unmatched: 2. CDR3 sequence reads: CASSLGLAGGDYEQYF. The CDR3 coding sequence is TGCGCCAGCAGCTTGGGACTAGCGGGAGGGGACTACGAGCAGTACTTC.

V is TRBV28 and J is TRBJ1-4; TRBD1 matches 8 bases. The CDR3 runs 16 residues. Germline CDR1 MDHEN, CDR2 SYDVKM. With V trimmed by 6 bases and J by 8 bases, 14 bases remained unmatched. In DNA form, the CDR3 reads TGTGCCAGCAGCAAAGCCGGACGGACAGGGCGGGAAAAACTGTTTTTT. It is translated as CASSKAGRTGREKLFF.

The chain recombines TRBV15 with TRBJ1-4, with D possibly matching TRBD1 (6 bases). The V gene lost 1 base and the J gene lost 3 bases, with 6 bases spanning the gap. CDR1 and CDR2 from the germline V gene are LNHNV and YYDKDF (reference sequence). The CDR3 extends over 14 amino acids. CDR3 protein: CATSRGTANEKLFF. In nucleotides, the CDR3 is TGTGCCACCAGCAGAGGGACAGCTAATGAAAAACTGTTTTTT.

This clone has a single count. J is TRBJ1-4 and V is TRBV7-9; perhaps TRBD1 as D (5 bases). The ends were cut back, 2 bases at V and 3 bases at J, with 16 bases in the middle. The CDR3 loop spans 17 amino acids. Germline V gene data show CDR1 as SEHNR and CDR2 as FQNEAQ (reference sequence). The CDR3 coding sequence is TGTGCCAGCAGCTTATGGGGTAAAGCGGGGCCTAATGAAAAACTGTTTTTT. This gives the protein CASSLWGKAGPNEKLFF.

Details on this clone: One end of the junction fails to match germline, which may point to a read error. The chain carries TRBV5-4 and TRBJ2-1; D not resolved. Germline CDR1 reads SGHNT; CDR2 reads YYREEE (reference sequence). CDR3 length: 12 amino acids. The CDR3: CASSLFYDEQFF. The CDR3 DNA is TGTGCCAGCAGCTTGTTCTACGATGAGCAGTTCTTC.

The rearrangement joins TRBV28 to TRBJ1-6; D remains unclear. Between the trimmed V and J ends, which lost 7 bases and 10 bases, there was a span of 11 bases. The CDR3 loop spans 12 amino acids. Looked up from germline, CDR1 is MDHEN and CDR2 is SYDVKM. The CDR3 protein is CASNPRYSPLHF. The DNA of the CDR3 is TGTGCCAGCAACCCAAGATACTCACCCCTCCACTTT.

The CDR3 bases are TGTGCCAGCACCGAGCGACCGACGTCCTACAATGAGCAGTTCTTC. The encoded protein is CASTERPTSYNEQFF. The chain joins TRBV9 to TRBJ2-1; D is uncertain. Per the germline V gene, CDR1 is SGDLS and CDR2 is YYNGEE. This CDR3 comprises 15 residues. Trimming removed 6 bases at V and 1 base at J, with 14 bases between.

DNA of the CDR3: TGTGCCAGTAGCCATTCGAGAACCGGGGAGCTGTTTTTT. It encodes CASSHSRTGELFF. The J gene is TRBJ2-2, the V gene TRBV19, with D uncertain. Trimming cost V 6 bases and J 5 bases, with 10 bases left between them. CDR3 length equals 13 residues. Germline V gives CDR1 LNHDA, CDR2 SQIVND (reference sequence). The full variable domain, with the rest looked up from reference TRBV19 and TRBJ2-2, is DGGITQSPKYLFRKEGQNVTLSCEQNLNHDAMYWYRQDPGQGLRLIYYSQIVNDFQKGDIAEGYSVSREKKESFPLTVTSAQKNPTAFYLCASSHSRTGELFFGEGSRLTVL.

The chain couples TRBV18 to TRBJ2-3, with D tentatively TRBD1 (6 bases). Per the germline V gene, CDR1 is KGHSH and CDR2 is LQKENI. The CDR3 has 16 amino acids. V lost 2 bases, J lost 0 bases, and 12 bases lay in between. The CDR3 spells CASSPVVGASTDTQYF. The CDR3 bases are TGTGCCAGCTCACCAGTTGTGGGGGCCAGCACAGATACGCAGTATTTT.

The V call is TRBV11-3, the J call TRBJ1-2, with 9 bases that match TRBD1. Germline V gene lookup returns CDR1 SGHNT and CDR2 YENEEA. Trimming took 3 bases from V and 6 from J; bases not matched to a gene: 2. This CDR3 comprises 13 residues. The CDR3 region is CASSFRTGDGYTF. Written as DNA, the CDR3 is TGTGCCAGCAGCTTTAGGACAGGGGATGGCTACACCTTC.

DNA of the CDR3: TGTGCCAGCATGTTAGCCCTCTACAATGAGCAGTTCTTC. Amino acids: CASMLALYNEQFF. The gene calls are TRBV2 and TRBJ2-1; no definite D call. The germline gives CDR1 SNHLY, CDR2 FYNNEI. CDR3 length: 13 residues. V lost 7 bases, J lost 3 bases, and 10 bases lay in between.

The chain joins TRBV5-4 to TRBJ2-3; 11 bases map to TRBD1. The CDR3 length is 15 residues. Unmatched junction bases numbered 4, after V lost 2 bases and J lost 5 bases. CDR1 and CDR2 from the germline V gene are SGHNT and YYREEE (reference sequence). CDR3 in amino acids: CASSFGTGGQDTQYF. In DNA form, the CDR3 reads TGTGCCAGCAGCTTCGGGACAGGGGGACAAGATACGCAGTATTTT.

This clone was seen only a few times. This chain joins TRBV5-1 and TRBJ2-5; TRBD1 matches 8 bases. Looked up from germline, CDR1 is SGHRS and CDR2 is YFSETQ. The ends lost 0 bases at V and 5 bases at J; junction bases unmatched: 9. The CDR3 length is 16 residues. The CDR3 bases are TGCGCCAGCAGCTTGGCCGGGACAGGAATCATTGAGACCCAGTACTTC. It is translated as CASSLAGTGIIETQYF.